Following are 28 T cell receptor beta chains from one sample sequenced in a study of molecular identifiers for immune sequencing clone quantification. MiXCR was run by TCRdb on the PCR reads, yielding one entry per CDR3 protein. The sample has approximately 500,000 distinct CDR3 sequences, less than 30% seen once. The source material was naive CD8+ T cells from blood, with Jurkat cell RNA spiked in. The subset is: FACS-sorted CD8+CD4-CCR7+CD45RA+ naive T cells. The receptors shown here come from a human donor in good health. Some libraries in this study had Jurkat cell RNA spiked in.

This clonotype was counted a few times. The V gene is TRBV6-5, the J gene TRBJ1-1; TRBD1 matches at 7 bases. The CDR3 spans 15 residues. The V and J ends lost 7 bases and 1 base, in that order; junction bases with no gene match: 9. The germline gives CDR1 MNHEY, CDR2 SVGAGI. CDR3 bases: TGTGCCAGCAAAGTCACAGGGGCGGCGAACACTGAAGCTTTCTTT. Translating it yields CASKVTGAANTEAFF.

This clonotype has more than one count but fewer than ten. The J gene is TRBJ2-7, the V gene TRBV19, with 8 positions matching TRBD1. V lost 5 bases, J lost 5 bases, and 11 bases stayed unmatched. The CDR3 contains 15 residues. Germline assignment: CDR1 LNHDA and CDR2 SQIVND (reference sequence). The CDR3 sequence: CASSSYGTGVDEQYF. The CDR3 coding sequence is TGTGCCAGTAGTTCCTACGGGACAGGCGTCGACGAGCAGTACTTC.

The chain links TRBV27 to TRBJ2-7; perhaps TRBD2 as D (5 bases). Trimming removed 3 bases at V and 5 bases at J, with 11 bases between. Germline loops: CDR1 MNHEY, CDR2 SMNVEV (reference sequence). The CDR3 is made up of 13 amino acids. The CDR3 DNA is TGTGCCAGCAGTTTGGGCAGGAGGAACGAGCAGTACTTC. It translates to CASSLGRRNEQYF.

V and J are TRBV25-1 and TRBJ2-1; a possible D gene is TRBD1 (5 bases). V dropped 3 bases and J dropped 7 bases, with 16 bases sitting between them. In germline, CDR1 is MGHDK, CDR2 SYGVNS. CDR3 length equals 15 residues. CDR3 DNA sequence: TGTGCCAGCAGTGACGACTGGGGCCAGGTTAATGAGCAGTTCTTC. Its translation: CASSDDWGQVNEQFF.

The CDR3 DNA is TGTGCCAGCAGCTACGGGACTAGGGGAACCGGGGAGCTGTTTTTT. Residues: CASSYGTRGTGELFF. V and J are TRBV7-6 and TRBJ2-2; 8 bases line up with TRBD2. Germline V gene lookup returns CDR1 SGHVS and CDR2 FNYEAQ. The CDR3 sequence is 15 residues long. V was clipped by 4 bases and J by 5 bases; unmatched bases: 6.

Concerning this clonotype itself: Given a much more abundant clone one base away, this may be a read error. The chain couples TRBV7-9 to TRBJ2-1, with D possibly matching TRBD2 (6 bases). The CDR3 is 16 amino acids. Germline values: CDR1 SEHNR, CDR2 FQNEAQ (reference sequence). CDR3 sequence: CASSSGLLSSCNEQFF. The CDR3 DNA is TGTGCCAGCAGCTCGGGACTGCTCAGCTCCTGCAATGAGCAGTTCTTC.

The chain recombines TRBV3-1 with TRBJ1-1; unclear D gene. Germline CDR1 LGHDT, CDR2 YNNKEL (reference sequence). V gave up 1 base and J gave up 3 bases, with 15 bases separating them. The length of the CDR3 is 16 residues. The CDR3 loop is CASSQGLGLFDTEAFF. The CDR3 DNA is TGTGCCAGCAGCCAAGGTCTGGGGTTGTTCGACACTGAAGCTTTCTTT.

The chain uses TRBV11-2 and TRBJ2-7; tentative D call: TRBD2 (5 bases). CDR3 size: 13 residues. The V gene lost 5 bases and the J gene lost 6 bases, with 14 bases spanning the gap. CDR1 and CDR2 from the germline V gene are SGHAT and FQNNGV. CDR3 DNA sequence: TGTGCCAGCAGCCCCGGCCATGGGAGCGAGCAGTACTTC. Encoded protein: CASSPGHGSEQYF. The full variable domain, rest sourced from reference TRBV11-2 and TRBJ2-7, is EAGVAQSPRYKIIEKRQSVAFWCNPISGHATLYWYQQILGQGPKLLIQFQNNGVVDDSQLPKDRFSAERLKGVDSTLKIQPAKLEDSAVYLCASSPGHGSEQYFGPGTRLTVT.

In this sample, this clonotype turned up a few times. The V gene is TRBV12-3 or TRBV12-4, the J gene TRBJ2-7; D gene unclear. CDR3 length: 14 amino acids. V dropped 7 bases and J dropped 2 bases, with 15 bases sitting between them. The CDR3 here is CASNSVGGAYEQYF. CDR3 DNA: TGTGCCAGCAACTCGGTTGGTGGGGCCTACGAGCAGTACTTC.

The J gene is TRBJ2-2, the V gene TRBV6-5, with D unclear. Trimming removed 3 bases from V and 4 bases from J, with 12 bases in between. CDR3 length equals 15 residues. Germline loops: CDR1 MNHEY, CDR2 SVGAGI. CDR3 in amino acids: CASSYTDGSTGELFF. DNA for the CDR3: TGTGCCAGCAGTTATACGGACGGATCCACCGGGGAGCTGTTTTTT.

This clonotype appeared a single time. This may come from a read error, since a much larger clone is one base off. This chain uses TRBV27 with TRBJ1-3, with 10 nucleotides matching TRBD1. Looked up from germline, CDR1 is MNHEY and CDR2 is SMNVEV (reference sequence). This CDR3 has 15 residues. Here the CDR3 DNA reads TGTGCCAGCAGTCCGACAGGGGGCTCTGGAAACACCAAATATTTT. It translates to CASSPTGGSGNTKYF.

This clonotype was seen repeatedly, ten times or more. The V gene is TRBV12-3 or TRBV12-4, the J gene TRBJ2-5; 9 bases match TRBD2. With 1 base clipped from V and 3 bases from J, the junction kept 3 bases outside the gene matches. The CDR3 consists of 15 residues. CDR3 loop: CASSLERGEEETQYF. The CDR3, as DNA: TGTGCCAGCAGTTTAGAGCGGGGGGAAGAAGAGACCCAGTACTTC.

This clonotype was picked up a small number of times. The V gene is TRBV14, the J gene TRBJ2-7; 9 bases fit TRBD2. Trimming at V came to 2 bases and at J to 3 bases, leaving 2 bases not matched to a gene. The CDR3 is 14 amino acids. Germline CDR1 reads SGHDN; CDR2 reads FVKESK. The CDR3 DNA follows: TGTGCCAGCAGCCAAAGACTAGCGGTCTACGAGCAGTACTTC. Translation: CASSQRLAVYEQYF. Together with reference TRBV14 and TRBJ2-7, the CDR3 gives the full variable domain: EAGVTQFPSHSVIEKGQTVTLRCDPISGHDNLYWYRRVMGKEIKFLLHFVKESKQDESGMPNNRFLAERTGGTYSTLKVQPAELEDSGVYFCASSQRLAVYEQYFGPGTRLTVT.

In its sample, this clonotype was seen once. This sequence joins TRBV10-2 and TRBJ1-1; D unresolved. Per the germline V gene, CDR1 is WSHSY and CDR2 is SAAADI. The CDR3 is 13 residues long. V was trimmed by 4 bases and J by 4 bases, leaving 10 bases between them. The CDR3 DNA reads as TGCGCCAGCAGTGTGTCCCCGAGCACTGAAGCTTTCTTT. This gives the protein CASSVSPSTEAFF.

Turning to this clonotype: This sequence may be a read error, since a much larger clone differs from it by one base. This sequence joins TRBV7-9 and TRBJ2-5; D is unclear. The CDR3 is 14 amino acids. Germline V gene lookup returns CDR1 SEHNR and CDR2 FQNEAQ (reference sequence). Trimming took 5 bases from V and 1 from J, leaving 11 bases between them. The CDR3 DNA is TGTGCCAGCAGCGATGGGAAATGCCAAGAGACCCAGTACTTC. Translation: CASSDGKCQETQYF.

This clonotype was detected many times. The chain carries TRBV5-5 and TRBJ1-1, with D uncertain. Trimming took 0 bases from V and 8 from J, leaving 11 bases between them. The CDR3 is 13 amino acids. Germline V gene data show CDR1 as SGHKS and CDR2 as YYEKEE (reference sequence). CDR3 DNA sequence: TGTGCCAGCAGCTTGGGATTGACACCCGAAGCTTTCTTT. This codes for CASSLGLTPEAFF. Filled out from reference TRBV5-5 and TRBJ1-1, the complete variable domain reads DAGVTQSPTHLIKTRGQQVTLRCSPISGHKSVSWYQQVLGQGPQFIFQYYEKEERGRGNFPDRFSARQFPNYSSELNVNALLLGDSALYLCASSLGLTPEAFFGQGTRLTVV.

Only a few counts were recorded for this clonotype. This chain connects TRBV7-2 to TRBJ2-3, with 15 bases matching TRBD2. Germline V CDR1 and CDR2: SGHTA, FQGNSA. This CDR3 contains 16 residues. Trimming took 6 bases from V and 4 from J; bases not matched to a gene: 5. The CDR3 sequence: CASRLGLAGGPDTQYF. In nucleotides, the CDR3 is TGTGCCAGCAGATTGGGACTAGCGGGGGGCCCAGATACGCAGTATTTT. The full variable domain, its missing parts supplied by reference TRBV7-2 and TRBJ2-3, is GAGVSQSPSNKVTEKGKDVELRCDPISGHTALYWYRQSLGQGLEFLIYFQGNSAPDKSGLPSDRFSAERTGGSVSTLTIQRTQQEDSAVYLCASRLGLAGGPDTQYFGPGTRLTVL.

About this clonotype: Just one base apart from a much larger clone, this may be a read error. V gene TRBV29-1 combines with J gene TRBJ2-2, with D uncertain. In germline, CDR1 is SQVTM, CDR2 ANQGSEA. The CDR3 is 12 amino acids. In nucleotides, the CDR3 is TGCAGCGTCCGACAAAGCACCAGGGAGCTGTTTTTT. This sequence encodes CSVRQSTRELFF.

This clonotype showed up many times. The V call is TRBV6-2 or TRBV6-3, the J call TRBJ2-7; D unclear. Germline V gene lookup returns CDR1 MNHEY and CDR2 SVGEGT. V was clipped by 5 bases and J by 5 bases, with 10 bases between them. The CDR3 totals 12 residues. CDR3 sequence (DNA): TGTGCCAGCAGTGCCGGGCTCCACGAGCAGTACTTC. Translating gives CASSAGLHEQYF.

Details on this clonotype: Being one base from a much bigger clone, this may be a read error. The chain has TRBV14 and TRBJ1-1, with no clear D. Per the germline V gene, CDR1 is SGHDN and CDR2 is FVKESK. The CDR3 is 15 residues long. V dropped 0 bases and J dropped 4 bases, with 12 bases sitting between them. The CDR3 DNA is TGTGCCAGCAGCCAAGAGAGATTGCCGATCACTGAAGCTTTCTTT. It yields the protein CASSQERLPITEAFF.

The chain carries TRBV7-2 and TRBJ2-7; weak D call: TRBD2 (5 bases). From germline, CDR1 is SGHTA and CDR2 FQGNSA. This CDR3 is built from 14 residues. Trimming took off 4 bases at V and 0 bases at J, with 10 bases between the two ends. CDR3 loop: CASSSEERSYEQYF. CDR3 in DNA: TGTGCCAGCAGCTCGGAGGAACGCTCCTACGAGCAGTACTTC. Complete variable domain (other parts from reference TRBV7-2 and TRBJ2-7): GAGVSQSPSNKVTEKGKDVELRCDPISGHTALYWYRQSLGQGLEFLIYFQGNSAPDKSGLPSDRFSAERTGGSVSTLTIQRTQQEDSAVYLCASSSEERSYEQYFGPGTRLTVT.

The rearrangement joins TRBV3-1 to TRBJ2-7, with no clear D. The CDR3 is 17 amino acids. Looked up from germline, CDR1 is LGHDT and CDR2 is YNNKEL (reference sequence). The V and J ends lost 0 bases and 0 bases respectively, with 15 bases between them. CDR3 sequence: CASSQDFRAGSSYEQYF. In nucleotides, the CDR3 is TGTGCCAGCAGCCAAGATTTTAGGGCCGGTAGCTCCTACGAGCAGTACTTC.

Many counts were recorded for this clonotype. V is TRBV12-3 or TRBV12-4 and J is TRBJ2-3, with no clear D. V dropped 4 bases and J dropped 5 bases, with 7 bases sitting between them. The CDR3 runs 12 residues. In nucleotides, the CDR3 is TGTGCCAGCAGTTCCCACATAGATACGCAGTATTTT. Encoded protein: CASSSHIDTQYF.

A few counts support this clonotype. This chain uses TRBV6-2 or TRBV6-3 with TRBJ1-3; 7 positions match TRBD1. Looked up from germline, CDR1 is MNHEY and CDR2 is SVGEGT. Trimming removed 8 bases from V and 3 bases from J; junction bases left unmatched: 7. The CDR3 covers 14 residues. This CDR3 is CASAGGQDGNTIYF. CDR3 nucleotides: TGTGCCAGCGCGGGTGGACAGGATGGAAACACCATATATTTT.

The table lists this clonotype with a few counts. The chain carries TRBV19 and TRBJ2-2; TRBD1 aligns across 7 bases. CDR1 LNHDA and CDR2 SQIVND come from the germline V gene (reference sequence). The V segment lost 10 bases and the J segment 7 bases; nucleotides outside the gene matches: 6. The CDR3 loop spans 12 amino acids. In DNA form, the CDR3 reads TGTGCCACCTCGGGACAGTTCGGGGAGCTGTTTTTT. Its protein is CATSGQFGELFF.

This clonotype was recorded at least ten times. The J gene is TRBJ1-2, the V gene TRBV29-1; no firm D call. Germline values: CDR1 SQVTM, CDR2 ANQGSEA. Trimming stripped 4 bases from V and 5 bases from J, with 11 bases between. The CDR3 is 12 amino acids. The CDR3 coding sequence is TGCAGCGTTGTGTTTGAGCCTTATGGCTACACCTTC. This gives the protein CSVVFEPYGYTF.

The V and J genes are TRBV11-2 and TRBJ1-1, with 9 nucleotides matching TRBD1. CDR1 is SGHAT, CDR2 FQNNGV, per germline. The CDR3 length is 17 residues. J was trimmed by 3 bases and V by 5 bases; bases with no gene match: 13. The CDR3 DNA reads TGTGCCAGCAGCCCGTCGGGACAGGGTATTGGGTACACTGAAGCTTTCTTT. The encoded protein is CASSPSGQGIGYTEAFF.

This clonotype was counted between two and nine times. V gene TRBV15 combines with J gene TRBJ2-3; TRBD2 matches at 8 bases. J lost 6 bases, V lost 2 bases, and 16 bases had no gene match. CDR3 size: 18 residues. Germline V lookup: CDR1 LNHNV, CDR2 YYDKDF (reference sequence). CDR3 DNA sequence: TGTGCCACCAGCAGAACCCCGCCGGGGGGGCTTATAAGGGATACGCAGTATTTT. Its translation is CATSRTPPGGLIRDTQYF. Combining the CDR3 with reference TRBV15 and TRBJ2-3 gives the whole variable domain DAMVIQNPRYQVTQFGKPVTLSCSQTLNHNVMYWYQQKSSQAPKLLFHYYDKDFNNEADTPDNFQSRRPNTSFCFLDIRSPGLGDTAMYLCATSRTPPGGLIRDTQYFGPGTRLTVL.